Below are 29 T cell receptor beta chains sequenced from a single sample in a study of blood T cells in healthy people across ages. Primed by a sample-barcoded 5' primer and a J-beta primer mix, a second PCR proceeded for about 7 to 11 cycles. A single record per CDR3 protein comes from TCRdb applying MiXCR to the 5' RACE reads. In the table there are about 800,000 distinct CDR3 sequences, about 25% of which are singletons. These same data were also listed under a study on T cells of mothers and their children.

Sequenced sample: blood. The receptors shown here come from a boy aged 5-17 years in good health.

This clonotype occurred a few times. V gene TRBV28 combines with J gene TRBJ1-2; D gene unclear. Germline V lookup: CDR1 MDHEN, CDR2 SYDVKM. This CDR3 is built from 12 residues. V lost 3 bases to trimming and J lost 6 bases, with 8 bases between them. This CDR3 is CASSLPGHGYTF. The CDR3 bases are TGTGCCAGCAGTTTGCCCGGCCATGGCTACACCTTC.

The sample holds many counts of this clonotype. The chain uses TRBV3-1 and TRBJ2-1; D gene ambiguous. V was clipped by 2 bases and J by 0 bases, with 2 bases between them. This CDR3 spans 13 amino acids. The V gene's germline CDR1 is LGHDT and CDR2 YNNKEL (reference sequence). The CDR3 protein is CASSQSSYNEQFF. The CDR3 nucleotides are TGTGCCAGCAGCCAAAGCTCCTACAATGAGCAGTTCTTC.

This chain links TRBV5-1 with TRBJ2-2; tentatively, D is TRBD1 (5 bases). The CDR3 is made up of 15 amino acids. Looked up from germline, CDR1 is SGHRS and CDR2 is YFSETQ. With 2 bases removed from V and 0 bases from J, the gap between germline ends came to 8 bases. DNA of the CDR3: TGCGCCAGCAGCTTAGGGGTTACGAACACCGGGGAGCTGTTTTTT. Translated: CASSLGVTNTGELFF.

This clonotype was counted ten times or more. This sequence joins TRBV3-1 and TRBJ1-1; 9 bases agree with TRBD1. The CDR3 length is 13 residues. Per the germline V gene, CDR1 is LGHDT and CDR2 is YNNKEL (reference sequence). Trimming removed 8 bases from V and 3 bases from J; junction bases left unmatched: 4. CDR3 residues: CASRTGDHTEAFF. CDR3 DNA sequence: TGTGCCAGCCGGACAGGGGATCACACTGAAGCTTTCTTT.

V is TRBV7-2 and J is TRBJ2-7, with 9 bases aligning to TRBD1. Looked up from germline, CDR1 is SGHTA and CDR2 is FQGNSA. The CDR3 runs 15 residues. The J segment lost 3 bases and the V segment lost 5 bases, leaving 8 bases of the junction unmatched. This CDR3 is CASSMISGQGYEQYF. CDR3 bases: TGTGCCAGCAGCATGATCTCGGGACAGGGCTACGAGCAGTACTTC.

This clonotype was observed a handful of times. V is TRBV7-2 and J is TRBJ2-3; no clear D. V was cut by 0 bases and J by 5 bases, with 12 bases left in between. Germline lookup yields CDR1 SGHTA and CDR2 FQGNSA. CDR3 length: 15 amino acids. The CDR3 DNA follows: TGTGCCAGCAGCTTAGCGGCCCCCTCTTTAGATACGCAGTATTTT. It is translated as CASSLAAPSLDTQYF.

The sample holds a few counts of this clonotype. The chain's CDR3 is CASSLRFQGDVSNQPQHF. The CDR3 DNA reads TGTGCCAGCAGCTTACGGTTTCAGGGGGACGTTAGCAATCAGCCCCAGCATTTT. The chain is built from TRBV7-2 and TRBJ1-5; the match to TRBD1 covers 7 bases. This CDR3 has 18 residues. Per germline, CDR1 SGHTA and CDR2 FQGNSA. V was pared by 2 bases and J by 0 bases, with 10 bases of the junction left unmatched.

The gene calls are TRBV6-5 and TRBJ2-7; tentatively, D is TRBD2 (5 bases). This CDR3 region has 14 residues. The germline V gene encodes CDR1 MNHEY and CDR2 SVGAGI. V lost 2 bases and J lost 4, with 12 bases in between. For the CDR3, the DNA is TGTGCCAGCAGTTACCAGCCCGGGGTTTACGAGCAGTACTTC. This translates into CASSYQPGVYEQYF.

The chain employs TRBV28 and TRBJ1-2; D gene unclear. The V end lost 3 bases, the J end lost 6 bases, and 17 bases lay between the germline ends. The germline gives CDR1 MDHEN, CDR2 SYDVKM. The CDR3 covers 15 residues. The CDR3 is CASSFYAGGNNGYTF. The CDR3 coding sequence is TGTGCCAGCAGTTTCTATGCCGGCGGGAACAATGGCTACACCTTC.

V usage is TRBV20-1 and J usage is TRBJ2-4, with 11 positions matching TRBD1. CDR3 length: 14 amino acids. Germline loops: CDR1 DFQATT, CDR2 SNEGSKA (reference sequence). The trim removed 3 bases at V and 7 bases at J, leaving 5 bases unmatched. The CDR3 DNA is TGCAGTGCTAGTAACCGGGACAGGGGGAACATTCAGTACTTC. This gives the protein CSASNRDRGNIQYF.

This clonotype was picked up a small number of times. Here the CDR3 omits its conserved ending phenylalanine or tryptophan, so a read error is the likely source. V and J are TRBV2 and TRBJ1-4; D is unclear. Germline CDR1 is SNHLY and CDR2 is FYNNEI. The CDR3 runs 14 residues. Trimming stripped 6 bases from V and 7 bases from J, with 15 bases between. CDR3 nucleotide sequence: TGTGCCAGCAGGCAGGAAGCGCGGAGTGAAAAACTGTTTTCT. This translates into CASRQEARSEKLFS.

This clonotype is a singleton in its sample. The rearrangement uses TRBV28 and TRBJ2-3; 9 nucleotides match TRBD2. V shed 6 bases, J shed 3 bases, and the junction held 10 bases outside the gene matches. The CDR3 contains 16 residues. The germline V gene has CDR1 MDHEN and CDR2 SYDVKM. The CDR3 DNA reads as TGTGCCAGCAGCATCAATTTAGCGGGAGTAACAGATACGCAGTATTTT. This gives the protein CASSINLAGVTDTQYF.

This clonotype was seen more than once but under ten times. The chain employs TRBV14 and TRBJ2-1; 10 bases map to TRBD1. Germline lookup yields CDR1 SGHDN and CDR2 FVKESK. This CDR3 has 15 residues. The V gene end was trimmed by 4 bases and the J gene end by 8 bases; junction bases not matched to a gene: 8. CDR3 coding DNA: TGTGCCAGCAGCCTACCTCGGGACAGGGGCTATGAGCAGTTCTTC. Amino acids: CASSLPRDRGYEQFF.

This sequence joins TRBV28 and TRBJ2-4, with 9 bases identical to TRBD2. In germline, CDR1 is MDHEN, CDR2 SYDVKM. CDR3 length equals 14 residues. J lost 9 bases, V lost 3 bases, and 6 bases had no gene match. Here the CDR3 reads CASSLASGVSIQYF. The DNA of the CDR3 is TGTGCCAGCAGTTTGGCTAGCGGGGTTAGCATTCAGTACTTC.

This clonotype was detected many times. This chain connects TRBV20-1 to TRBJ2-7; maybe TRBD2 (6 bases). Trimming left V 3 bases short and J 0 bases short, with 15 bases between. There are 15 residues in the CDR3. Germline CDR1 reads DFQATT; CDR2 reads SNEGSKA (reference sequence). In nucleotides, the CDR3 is TGCAGTGCTAGTAGTCGGGACTCCTTCTCCTACGAGCAGTACTTC. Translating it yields CSASSRDSFSYEQYF.

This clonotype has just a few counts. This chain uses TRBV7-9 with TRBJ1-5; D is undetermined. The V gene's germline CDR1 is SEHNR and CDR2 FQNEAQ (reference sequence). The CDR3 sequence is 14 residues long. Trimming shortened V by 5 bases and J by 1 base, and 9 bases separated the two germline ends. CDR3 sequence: CASSLYESNQPQHF. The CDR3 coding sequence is TGTGCCAGCAGCCTATACGAAAGCAATCAGCCCCAGCATTTT.

The CDR3 sequence is CASSLGQGSPFGYTF. CDR3 sequence (DNA): TGTGCCAGCAGCTTAGGTCAGGGGTCCCCCTTCGGCTACACCTTC. The chain uses TRBV7-8 and TRBJ1-2; weak D call: TRBD1 (6 bases). CDR1 and CDR2 (germline): SGHVS, FQNEAQ. Trimming left V 1 base short and J 8 bases short, with 17 bases between. CDR3 length: 15 amino acids.

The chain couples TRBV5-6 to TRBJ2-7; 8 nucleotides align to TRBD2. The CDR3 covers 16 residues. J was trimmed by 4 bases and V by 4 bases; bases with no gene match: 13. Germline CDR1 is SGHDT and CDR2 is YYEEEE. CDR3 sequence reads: CASSLGGSGSVYEQYF. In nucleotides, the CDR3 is TGTGCCAGCAGCCTAGGGGGGAGCGGGAGTGTTTACGAGCAGTACTTC.

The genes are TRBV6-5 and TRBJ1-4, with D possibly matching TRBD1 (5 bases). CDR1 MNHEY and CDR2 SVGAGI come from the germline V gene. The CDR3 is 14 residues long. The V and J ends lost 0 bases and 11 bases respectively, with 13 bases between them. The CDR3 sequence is CASSYSGQEGKLFF. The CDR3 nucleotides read TGTGCCAGCAGTTACTCGGGGCAGGAGGGGAAACTGTTTTTT.

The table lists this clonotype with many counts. The CDR3 reads CASSLAGTAYEQYF. The CDR3 coding sequence is TGTGCCAGCAGCTTGGCAGGGACAGCCTACGAGCAGTACTTC. The rearrangement uses TRBV7-2 and TRBJ2-7; 7 nucleotides agree with TRBD1. Germline loops: CDR1 SGHTA, CDR2 FQGNSA. CDR3 size: 14 residues. V gave up 3 bases and J gave up 2 bases; unmatched junction bases: 4.

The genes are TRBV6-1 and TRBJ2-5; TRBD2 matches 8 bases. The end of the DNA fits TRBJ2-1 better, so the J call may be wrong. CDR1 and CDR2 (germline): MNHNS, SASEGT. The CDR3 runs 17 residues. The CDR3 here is CASRTTGRGGSYNEQFF. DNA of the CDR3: TGTGCCAGCAGGACCACGGGACGGGGGGGGTCCTACAATGAGCAGTTCTTC.

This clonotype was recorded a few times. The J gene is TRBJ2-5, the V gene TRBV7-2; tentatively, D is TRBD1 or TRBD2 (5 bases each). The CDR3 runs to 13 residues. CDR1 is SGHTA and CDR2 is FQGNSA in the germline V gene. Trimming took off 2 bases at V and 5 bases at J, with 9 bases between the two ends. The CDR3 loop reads CASSLQEGETQYF. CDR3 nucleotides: TGTGCCAGCAGCTTACAAGAGGGGGAGACCCAGTACTTC.

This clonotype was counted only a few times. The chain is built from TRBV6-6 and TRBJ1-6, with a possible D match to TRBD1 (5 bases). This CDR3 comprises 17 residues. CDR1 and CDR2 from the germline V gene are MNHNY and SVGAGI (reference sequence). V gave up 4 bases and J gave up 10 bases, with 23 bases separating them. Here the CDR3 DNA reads TGTGCCAGCAGTTCCCTCGGGCCAGTGGGGGTGGAATCACCCCTCCACTTT. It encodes CASSSLGPVGVESPLHF.

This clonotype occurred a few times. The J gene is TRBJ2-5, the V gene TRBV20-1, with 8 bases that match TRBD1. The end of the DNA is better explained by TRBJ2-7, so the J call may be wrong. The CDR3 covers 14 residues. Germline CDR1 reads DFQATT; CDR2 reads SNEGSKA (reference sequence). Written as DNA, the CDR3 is TGCAGTGCGAACCCCCGGGACAGGTTCTACGAGCAGTACTTC. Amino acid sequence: CSANPRDRFYEQYF.

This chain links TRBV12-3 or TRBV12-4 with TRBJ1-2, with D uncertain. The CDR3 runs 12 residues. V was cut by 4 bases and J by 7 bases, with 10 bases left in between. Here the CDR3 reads CASSSALGGYTF. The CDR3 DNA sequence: TGTGCCAGCAGTTCTGCGCTGGGTGGCTACACCTTC.

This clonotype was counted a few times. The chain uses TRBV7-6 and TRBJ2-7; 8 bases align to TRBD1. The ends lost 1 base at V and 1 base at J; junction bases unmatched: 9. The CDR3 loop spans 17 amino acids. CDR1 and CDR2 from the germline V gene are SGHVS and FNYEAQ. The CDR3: CASSLESRGLMSYEQYF. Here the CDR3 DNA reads TGTGCCAGCAGCTTAGAGTCCAGGGGGCTAATGTCCTACGAGCAGTACTTC.

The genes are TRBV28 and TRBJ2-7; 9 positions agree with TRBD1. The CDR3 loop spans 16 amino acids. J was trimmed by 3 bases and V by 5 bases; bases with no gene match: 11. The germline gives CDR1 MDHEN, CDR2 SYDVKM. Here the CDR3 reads CASSPPPGQGNYEQYF. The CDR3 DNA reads TGTGCCAGCAGTCCTCCTCCGGGACAGGGTAACTACGAGCAGTACTTC.

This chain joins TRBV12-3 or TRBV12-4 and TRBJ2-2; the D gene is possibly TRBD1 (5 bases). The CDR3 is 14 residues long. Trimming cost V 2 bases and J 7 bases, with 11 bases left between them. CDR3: CASSLSQGHGELFF. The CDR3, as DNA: TGTGCCAGCAGTTTATCCCAGGGCCACGGGGAGCTGTTTTTT.

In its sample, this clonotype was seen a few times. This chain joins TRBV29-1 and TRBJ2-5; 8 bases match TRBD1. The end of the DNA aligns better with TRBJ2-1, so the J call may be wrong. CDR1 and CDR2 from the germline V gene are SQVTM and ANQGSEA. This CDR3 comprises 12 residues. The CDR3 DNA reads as TGCAGCGTTGGCAGGGGGCTAGAAGAGCAGTTCTTC. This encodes CSVGRGLEEQFF.